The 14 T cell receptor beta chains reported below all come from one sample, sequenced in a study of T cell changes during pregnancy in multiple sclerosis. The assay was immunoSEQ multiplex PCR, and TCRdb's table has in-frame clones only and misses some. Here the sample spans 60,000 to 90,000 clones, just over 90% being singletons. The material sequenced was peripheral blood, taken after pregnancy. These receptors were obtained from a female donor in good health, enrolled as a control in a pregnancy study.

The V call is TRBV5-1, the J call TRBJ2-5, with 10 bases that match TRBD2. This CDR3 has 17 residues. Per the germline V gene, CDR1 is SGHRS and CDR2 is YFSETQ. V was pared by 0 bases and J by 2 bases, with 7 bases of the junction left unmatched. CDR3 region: CASSLESLAGYQETQYF. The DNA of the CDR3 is TGCGCCAGCAGCTTGGAATCACTAGCGGGGTATCAAGAGACCCAGTACTTC.

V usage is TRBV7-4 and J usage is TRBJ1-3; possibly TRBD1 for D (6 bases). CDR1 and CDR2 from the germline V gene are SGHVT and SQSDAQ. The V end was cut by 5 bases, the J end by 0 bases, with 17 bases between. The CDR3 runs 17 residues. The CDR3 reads CASSVSRDTCSGNTIYF. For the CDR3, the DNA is TGTGCCAGCAGCGTTAGCCGGGACACCTGCTCTGGAAACACCATATATTTT.

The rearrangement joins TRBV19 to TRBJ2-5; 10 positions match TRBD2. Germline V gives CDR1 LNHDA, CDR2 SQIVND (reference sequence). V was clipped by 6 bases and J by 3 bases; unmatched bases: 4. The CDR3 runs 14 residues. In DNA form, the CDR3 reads TGTGCCAGTAGGCCAGCGGGGGGGAAAGAGACCCAGTACTTC. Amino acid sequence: CASRPAGGKETQYF. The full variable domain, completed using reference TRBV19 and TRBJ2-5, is DGGITQSPKYLFRKEGQNVTLSCEQNLNHDAMYWYRQDPGQGLRLIYYSQIVNDFQKGDIAEGYSVSREKKESFPLTVTSAQKNPTAFYLCASRPAGGKETQYFGPGTRLLVL.

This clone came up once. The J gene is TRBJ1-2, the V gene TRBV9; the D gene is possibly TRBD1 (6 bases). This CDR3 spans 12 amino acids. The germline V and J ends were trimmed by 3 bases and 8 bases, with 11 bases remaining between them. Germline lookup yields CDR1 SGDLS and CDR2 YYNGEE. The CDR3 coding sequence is TGTGCCAGCAGCGGTCAGGGGAGAGGCTACACCTTC. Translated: CASSGQGRGYTF.

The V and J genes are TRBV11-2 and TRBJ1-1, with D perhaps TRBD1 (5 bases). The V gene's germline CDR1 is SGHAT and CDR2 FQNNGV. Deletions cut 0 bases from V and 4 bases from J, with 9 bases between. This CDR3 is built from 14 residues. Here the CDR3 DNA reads TGTGCCAGCAGCTTAGAGGGGGAGGGCACTGAAGCTTTCTTT. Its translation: CASSLEGEGTEAFF.

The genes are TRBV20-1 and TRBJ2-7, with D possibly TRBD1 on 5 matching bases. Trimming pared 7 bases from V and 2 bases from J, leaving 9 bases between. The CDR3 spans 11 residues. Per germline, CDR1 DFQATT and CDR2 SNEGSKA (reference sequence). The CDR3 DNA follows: TGCAGTGGCAGGGAAGCCTACGAGCAGTACTTC. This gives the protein CSGREAYEQYF.

The CDR3 here is CASSLSLAAGGDTQYF. CDR3 coding DNA: TGTGCCAGCAGCTTATCTCTGGCGGCTGGGGGGGATACGCAGTATTTT. The rearrangement uses TRBV7-9 and TRBJ2-3; TRBD2 is a possible D gene (6 bases). Germline CDR1 reads SEHNR; CDR2 reads FQNEAQ (reference sequence). The ends were cut back, 2 bases at V and 6 bases at J, with 18 bases in the middle. CDR3 length: 16 amino acids. The whole variable domain, filled in from reference TRBV7-9 and TRBJ2-3, reads DTGVSQNPRHKITKRGQNVTFRCDPISEHNRLYWYRQTLGQGPEFLTYFQNEAQLEKSRLLSDRFSAERPKGSFSTLEIQRTEQGDSAMYLCASSLSLAAGGDTQYFGPGTRLTVL.

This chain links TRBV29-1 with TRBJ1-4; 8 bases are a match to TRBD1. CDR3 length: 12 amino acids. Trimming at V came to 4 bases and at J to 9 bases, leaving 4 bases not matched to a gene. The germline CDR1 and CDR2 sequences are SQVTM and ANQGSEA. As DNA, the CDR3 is TGCAGCGTTGGGGACAGGAGGCAAAAACTGTTTTTT. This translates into CSVGDRRQKLFF.

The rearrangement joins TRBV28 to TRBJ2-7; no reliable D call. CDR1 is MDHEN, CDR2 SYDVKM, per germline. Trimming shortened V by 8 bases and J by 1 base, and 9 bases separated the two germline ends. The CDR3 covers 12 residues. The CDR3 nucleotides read TGTGCCAGCTCTCGGGTGTCCTACGAGCAGTACTTC. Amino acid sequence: CASSRVSYEQYF.

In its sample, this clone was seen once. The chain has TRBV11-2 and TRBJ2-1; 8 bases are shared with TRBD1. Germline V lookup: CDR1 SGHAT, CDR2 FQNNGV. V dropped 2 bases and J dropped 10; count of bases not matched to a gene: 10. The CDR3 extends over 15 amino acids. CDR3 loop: CASSLIGQGGGEQFF. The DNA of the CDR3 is TGTGCCAGCAGCTTAATAGGACAGGGTGGAGGGGAGCAGTTCTTC.

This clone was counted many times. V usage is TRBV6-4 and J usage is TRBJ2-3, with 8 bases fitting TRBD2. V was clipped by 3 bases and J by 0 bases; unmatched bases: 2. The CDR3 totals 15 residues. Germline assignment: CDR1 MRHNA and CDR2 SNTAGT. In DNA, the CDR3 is TGTGCCAGCAGTGAGGCGGGGGGTAGCACAGATACGCAGTATTTT. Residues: CASSEAGGSTDTQYF.

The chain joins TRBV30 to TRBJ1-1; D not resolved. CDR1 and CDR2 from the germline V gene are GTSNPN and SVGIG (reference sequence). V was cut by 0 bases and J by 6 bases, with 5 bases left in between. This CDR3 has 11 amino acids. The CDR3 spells CAWSVSPEAFF. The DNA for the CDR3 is TGTGCCTGGAGTGTTTCTCCTGAAGCTTTCTTT. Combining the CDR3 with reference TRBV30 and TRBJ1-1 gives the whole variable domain SQTIHQWPATLVQPVGSPLSLECTVEGTSNPNLYWYRQAAGRGLQLLFYSVGIGQISSEVPQNLSASRPQDRQFILSSKKLLLSDSGFYLCAWSVSPEAFFGQGTRLTVV.

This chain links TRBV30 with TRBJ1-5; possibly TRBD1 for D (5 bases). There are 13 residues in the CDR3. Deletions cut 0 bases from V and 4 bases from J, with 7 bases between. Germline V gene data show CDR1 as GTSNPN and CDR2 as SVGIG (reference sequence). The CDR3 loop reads CAWSVRGNQPQHF. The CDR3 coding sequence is TGTGCCTGGAGTGTAAGGGGTAATCAGCCCCAGCATTTT.

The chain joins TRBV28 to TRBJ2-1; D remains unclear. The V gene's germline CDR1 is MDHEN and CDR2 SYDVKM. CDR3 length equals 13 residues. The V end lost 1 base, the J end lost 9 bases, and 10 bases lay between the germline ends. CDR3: CASSLSLSGEQFF. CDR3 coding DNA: TGTGCCAGCAGTTTATCTCTGTCGGGTGAGCAGTTCTTC.